Included here is one T cell receptor beta chain sequence, with context. Reverse transcription of about 0.45 to 1 ug RNA was performed with random hexamers. TCRdb passed the immunoSEQ multiplex PCR reads through MiXCR, listing each CDR3 protein once. This repertoire shows 180,000 or so distinct CDR3 sequences, about 94% found once; its top ten account for around 0.094%. The data stem from a study of CD8 T cells in Susac syndrome. There are 16 residues in the CDR3. Germline V gene sequence: CDR1 MGHDK, CDR2 SYGVNS. V dropped 4 bases and J dropped 0 bases, with 14 bases sitting between them. This receptor was identified in a human donor with Susac syndrome. Input material: CD4+ T cells from PBMCs. This chain joins TRBV25-1 and TRBJ2-3; D is possibly TRBD1 (6 bases). The CDR3 DNA is TGTGCCAGCAGTGGGTGGGGGCTTACTAGCACAGATACGCAGTATTTT. It yields the protein CASSGWGLTSTDTQYF.